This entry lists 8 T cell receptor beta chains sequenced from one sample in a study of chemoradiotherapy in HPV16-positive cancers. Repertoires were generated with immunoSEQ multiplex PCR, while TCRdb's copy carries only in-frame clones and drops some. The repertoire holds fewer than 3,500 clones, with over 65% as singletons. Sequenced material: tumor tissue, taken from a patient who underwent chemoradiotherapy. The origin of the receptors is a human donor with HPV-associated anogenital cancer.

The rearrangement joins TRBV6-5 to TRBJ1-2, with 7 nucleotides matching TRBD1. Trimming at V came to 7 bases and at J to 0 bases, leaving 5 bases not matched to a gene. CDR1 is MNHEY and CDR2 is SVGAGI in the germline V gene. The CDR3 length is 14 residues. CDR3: CASTVDRSNYGYTF. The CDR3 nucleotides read TGTGCCAGCACCGTGGACAGGTCTAACTATGGCTACACCTTC.

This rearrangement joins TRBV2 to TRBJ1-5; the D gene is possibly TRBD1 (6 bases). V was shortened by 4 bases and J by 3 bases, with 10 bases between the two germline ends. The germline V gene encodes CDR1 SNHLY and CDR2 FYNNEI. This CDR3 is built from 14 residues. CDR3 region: CASSVGQTNQPQHF. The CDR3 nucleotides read TGTGCCAGCAGTGTCGGACAGACCAATCAGCCCCAGCATTTT.

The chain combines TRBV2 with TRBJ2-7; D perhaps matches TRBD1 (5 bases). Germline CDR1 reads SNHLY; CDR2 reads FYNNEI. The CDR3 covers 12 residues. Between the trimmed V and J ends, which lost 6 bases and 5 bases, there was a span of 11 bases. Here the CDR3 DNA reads TGTGCCAGCAGAAAAGACAGTGACGAGCAGTACTTC. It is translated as CASRKDSDEQYF.

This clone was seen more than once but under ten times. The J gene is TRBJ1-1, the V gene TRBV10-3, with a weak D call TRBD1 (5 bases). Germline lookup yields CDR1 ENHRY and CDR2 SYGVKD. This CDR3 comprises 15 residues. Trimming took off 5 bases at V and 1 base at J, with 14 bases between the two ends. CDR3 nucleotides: TGTGCCATCAGTCCCAGTGGGACGGGGAACACTGAAGCTTTCTTT. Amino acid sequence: CAISPSGTGNTEAFF.

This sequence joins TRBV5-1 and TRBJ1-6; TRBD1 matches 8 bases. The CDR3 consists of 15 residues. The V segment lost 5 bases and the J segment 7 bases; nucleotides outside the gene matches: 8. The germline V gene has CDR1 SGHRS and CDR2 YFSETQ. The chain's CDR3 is CASRPSTGENSPLHF. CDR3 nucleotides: TGCGCCAGCAGACCCTCGACAGGGGAGAATTCACCCCTCCACTTT.

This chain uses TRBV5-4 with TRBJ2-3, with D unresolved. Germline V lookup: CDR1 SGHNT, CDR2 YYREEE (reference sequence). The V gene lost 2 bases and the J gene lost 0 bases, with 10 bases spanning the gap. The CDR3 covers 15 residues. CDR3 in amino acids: CASSFYSISTDTQYF. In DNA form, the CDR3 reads TGTGCCAGCAGCTTTTACAGCATTAGCACAGATACGCAGTATTTT.

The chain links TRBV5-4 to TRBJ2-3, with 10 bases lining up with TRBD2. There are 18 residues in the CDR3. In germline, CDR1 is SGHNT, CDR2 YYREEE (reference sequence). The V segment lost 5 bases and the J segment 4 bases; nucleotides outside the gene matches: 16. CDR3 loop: CASRNILGLAGAPDTQYF. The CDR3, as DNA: TGTGCCAGCAGAAATATATTGGGTCTAGCGGGGGCCCCAGATACGCAGTATTTT.

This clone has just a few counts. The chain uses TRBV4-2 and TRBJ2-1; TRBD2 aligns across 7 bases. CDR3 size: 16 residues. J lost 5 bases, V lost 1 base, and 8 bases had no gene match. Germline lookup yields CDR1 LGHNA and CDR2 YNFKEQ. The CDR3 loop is CASSQGGGSGDNEQFF. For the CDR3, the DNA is TGTGCCAGCAGCCAAGGTGGCGGGAGTGGGGACAATGAGCAGTTCTTC.